This T cell receptor (beta chain) derives from a study of cytomegalovirus exposure and HLA in healthy donors (dated by TCRdb to the late 2010s). Concerning the study at large: According to a later analysis, one platform produced both the roughly 120 validation repertoires and the 666 repertoires of the first cohort. The study aimed to test whether cataloging public T cell receptors could reveal signatures of past pathogen exposure. Along with the approximately 600-subject first cohort, a separate validation cohort of roughly 110 different subjects was used. High-throughput TCR immunosequencing, statistical association of individual TCRs with disease status, and machine learning were combined to predict cytomegalovirus infection status. Results the study describes overall, beyond this receptor: The validation cohort had no HLA typing available for a later analysis, so co-occurrence within that cohort was assessed over all 130 or so repertoires. Most TCR sequences were seen in very few donors, while some public TCRs were found in many individuals. The classifier was reported to diagnose cytomegalovirus status with high specificity and sensitivity in both the original and validation cohorts. A total of 150 or so TCR beta chains were listed by the study as associated with cytomegalovirus. Of the cluster scores, 85% to 95% were above 0 in a later analysis, which found that TCRs clustered in the first cohort also tended to co-occur in the 120 validation repertoires. A few of the identified cytomegalovirus-associated TCR beta chains were confirmed in vitro to be specific for cytomegalovirus antigens. It was suggested by the authors that the approach could potentially be generalized to other disease states and immunological phenotypes.

Libraries were prepared through the immunoSEQ multiplex PCR assay. The authors' analysis ran thus. A statistical classification framework was built to diagnose cytomegalovirus status from the catalog of TCR beta chain sequences. This is the immuneACCESS table as TCRdb keeps it, with only in-frame sequences that have V and J called. A part of the clones is gone; compared with another copy, unresolved V genes explain less than half, and the rest is unexplained. The DNA gave D and trimming, while V, J and clone size come from that table. For this sample there are about 160,000 clones; 96% appear just once. The ten largest clones add up to approximately 0.97% of the sample. For this clone: Its antigen has not been determined. Base quality data are lacking; no much larger clone is found one base away.

Separate from the roughly 700-subject first cohort, the validation cohort of 120 subjects was the group to which the donors belonged. Trimming takes 1 base off V and 6 bases off J; junction bases not matched to a gene: 4. CDR3 length: 14 amino acids, cysteine to phenylalanine. The entry retains the CDR3 DNA only, 42 bases that are in frame from base 1. According to the germline V gene (reference sequence), CDR1 reads LNHDA and CDR2 reads SQIVND. The sequencing sample was made of PBMCs. The TCR originated in a woman aged 18-30 years in good health and CMV-seronegative. The V gene is TRBV19 and the J gene is TRBJ2-7; the junction holds 9 bases that match TRBD1. CDR3 loop: CASSIGHRGREQYF. The nucleotides are TGTGCCAGTAGTATAGGACACAGGGGGCGCGAGCAGTACTTC.